This T cell receptor (beta chain) derives from a study of T cells in Graves' hyperthyroidism and ophthalmopathy. Points from the study as a whole: Onset of ophthalmopathy came a median 6.5 months after the model predicted it.

Among ophthalmopathy patients, the Clinical Activity Score reached at least 3, the NOSPECS grade reached at least 4, and duration remained under 3 months. Any patient presenting with uncontrolled infection, other autoimmune disease, pregnancy or lactation was left out. The source of the PBMCs was 8.5 to 10 ml of fresh peripheral blood. The CDR3 regions of TCR beta were amplified from RNA transcripts. The primer set for the first-round RT-PCR of the TCR CDR3 was HTBI. Each CDR3 protein gets one entry after TCRdb re-called the multiplex PCR reads with MiXCR. This sample carries 300,000 to 450,000 distinct CDR3 sequences, about 14% of them seen once, and the ten largest clones take about 20%. Germline V gives CDR1 DFQATT, CDR2 SNEGSKA (reference sequence). V lost 2 bases and J lost 0; bases outside the gene matches: 9. The CDR3 extends over 16 amino acids. This clonotype occurred many times. Its antigen is not identified.

This rearrangement joins TRBV20-1 to TRBJ1-1; 7 bases align to TRBD1. This clonotype was obtained from a woman in her thirties with Graves' ophthalmopathy. The sample comprised blood. This chain's CDR3 is CSARPTGQVLNTEAFF. The CDR3 bases are TGCAGTGCTAGACCCACAGGACAGGTTTTGAACACTGAAGCTTTCTTT.